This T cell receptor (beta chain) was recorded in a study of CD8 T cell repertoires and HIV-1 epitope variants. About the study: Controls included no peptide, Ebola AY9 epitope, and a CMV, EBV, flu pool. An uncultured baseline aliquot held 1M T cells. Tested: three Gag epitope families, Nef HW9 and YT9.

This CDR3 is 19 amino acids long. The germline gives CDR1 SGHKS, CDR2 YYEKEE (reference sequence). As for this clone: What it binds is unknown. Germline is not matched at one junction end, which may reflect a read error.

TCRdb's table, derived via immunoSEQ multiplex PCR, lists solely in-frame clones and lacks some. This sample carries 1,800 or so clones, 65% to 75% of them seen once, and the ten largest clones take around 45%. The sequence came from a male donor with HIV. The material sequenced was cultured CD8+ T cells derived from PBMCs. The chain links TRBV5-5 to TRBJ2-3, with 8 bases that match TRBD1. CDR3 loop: CASSLLPGQGAESTDTQYF. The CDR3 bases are TGTGCCAGCAGCCTTCTTCCCGGTCAGGGGGCGGAAAGCACGGATACGCAGTATTTT.